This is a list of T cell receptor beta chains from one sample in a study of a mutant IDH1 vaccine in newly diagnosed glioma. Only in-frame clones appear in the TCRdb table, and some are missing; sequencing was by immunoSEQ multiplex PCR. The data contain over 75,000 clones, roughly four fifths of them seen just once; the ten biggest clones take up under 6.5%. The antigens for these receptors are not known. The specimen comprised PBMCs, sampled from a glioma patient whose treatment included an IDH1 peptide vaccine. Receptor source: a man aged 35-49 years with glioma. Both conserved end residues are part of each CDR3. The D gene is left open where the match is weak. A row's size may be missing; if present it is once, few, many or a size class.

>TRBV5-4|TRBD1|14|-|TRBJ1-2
TGTGCCAGCAGCTGGGACAGGGGATCCGGCGGCTACACCTTC
CASSWDRGSGGYTF
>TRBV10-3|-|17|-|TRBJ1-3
TGTGCCATCAGTGAGTCGACGGGGATTTACCCTGGAAACACCATATATTTT
CAISESTGIYPGNTIYF
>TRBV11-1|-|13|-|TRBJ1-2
TGTGCCAGCAGCTTATCGCTGGACTATGGCTACACCTTC
CASSLSLDYGYTF
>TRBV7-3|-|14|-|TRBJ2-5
TGTGCCAGCAGCTTCGACTCCCTGTCAGAGACCCAGTACTTC
CASSFDSLSETQYF
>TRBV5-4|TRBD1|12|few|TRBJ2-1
TGTGCCAGCAGCCTTCGGGGACAGGCGGATTTCTTC
CASSLRGQADFF
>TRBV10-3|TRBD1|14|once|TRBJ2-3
TGTGCCATCAGCAACAGGGGGCAAACAGATACGCAGTATTTT
CAISNRGQTDTQYF
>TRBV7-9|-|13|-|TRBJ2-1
TGTGCCAGCAGCTTTTCTAGGATCAATGAGCAGTTCTTC
CASSFSRINEQFF
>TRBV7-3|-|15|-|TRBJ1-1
TGTGCCAGCAGCTCCCTTGGGGGGCTTGGCACTGAAGCTTTCTTT
CASSSLGGLGTEAFF
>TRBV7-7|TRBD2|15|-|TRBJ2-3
TGTGCTAGCAGCCAACTAGCGGGGGGAACAGATACGCAGTATTTT
CASSQLAGGTDTQYF
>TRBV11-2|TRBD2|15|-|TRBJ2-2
TGTGCCAGCAGCTACGGACTAGCGTGGGTCGGGGAGCTGTTTTTT
CASSYGLAWVGELFF
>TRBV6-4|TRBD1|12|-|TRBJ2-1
TGTGCCAGCAGTGGGACAGGAGGTGAGCAGTTCTTC
CASSGTGGEQFF
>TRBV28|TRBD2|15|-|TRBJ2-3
TGTGCCAGCGCCAAGGGACTAGCGGTTCGAGATACGCAGTATTTT
CASAKGLAVRDTQYF
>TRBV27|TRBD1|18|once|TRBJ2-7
TGTGCCAGCAGTTTATCTCCCGGGACCGGGACAGGTCTCTACGAGCAGTACTTC
CASSLSPGTGTGLYEQYF
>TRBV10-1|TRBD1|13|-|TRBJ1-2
TGCGCCAGCAGCCCCACAGGGGCGCGGGGCTACACCTTC
CASSPTGARGYTF
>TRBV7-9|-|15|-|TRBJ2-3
TGTGCCAGTGGACCCCCGTTAGACGACACAGATACGCAGTATTTT
CASGPPLDDTDTQYF
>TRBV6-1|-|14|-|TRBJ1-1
TGTGCCAGCAACCGGCTCTCGGGGGGAACTGAAGCTTTCTTT
CASNRLSGGTEAFF
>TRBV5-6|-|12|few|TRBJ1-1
TGTGCCAGCAGCTTCATGGAAGTAAAAGCTTTCTTT
CASSFMEVKAFF
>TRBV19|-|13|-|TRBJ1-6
TGTGCCAGTAGTATAGCACAGGTTTCACCCCTCCACTTT
CASSIAQVSPLHF
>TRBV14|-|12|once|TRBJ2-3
TGTGCCAGCAGCCAAGTTCCAGATACGCAGTATTTT
CASSQVPDTQYF
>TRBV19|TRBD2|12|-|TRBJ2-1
TGTGCCAGTAGTGCCACCGGGACTAAGCAGTTCTTC
CASSATGTKQFF
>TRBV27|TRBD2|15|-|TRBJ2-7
TGTGCCAGCAGTGCACTAGCGGGGGGCTTCTACGAGCAGTACTTC
CASSALAGGFYEQYF
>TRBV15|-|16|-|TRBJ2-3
TGTGCCACCAGCAGGCCCGACACCGTGGGCACAGATACGCAGTATTTT
CATSRPDTVGTDTQYF
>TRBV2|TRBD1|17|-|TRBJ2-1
TGTGCCAGTGGATCTGATGCACAGGGGTCACTCTACAATGAGCAGTTCTTC
CASGSDAQGSLYNEQFF
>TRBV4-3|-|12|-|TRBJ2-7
TGCGCCAGCAGCCAAGGGGCCGGCGAGCAGTACTTC
CASSQGAGEQYF
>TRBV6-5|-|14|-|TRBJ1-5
TGTGCCAGCAGTTACTCTACCTGCAATCAGCCCCAGCATTTT
CASSYSTCNQPQHF
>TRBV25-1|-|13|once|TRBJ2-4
TGTGCCAGCAGCCCAGGGGGGGCCTACATTCAGTACTTC
CASSPGGAYIQYF
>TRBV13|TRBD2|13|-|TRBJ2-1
TGTGCCACCCGGACTAGCTCCTACAATGAGCAGTTCTTC
CATRTSSYNEQFF
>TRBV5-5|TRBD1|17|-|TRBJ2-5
TGTGCCAGCAGCTTGAGGCCCGGGACAGCAAGTCAAGAGACCCAGTACTTC
CASSLRPGTASQETQYF
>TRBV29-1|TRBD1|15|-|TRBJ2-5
TGCAGCGTTGAAGGTCACAGGGGAACTTTAGAGACCCAGTACTTC
CSVEGHRGTLETQYF
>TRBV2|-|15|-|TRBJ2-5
TGTGCCAGCAGTGAGTTACATCAGGCTAGAGGGACCCAGTACTTC
CASSELHQARGTQYF
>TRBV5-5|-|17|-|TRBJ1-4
TGTGCCAGCAGCTTGGTGTTTTGGGCACCAACTAATGAAAAACTGTTTTTT
CASSLVFWAPTNEKLFF
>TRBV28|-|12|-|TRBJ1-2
TGTGCCAGCAGTCCCAGGATCTACGGCTACACCTTC
CASSPRIYGYTF
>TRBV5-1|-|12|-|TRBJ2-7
TGCGCCAGCAGCTCCGCCGGGGCCGAGCAGTACTTC
CASSSAGAEQYF
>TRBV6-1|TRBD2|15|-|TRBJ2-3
TGTGCCAGCAGTGAACCCCGGGGGGGCCGGGATACGCAGTATTTT
CASSEPRGGRDTQYF
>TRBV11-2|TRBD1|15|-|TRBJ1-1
TGTGCCAGCAGCTTAGGAACAGGGGAATACACTGAAGCTTTCTTT
CASSLGTGEYTEAFF
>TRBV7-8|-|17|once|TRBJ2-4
TGTGCCAGCAGCTGGTCCCGGGACCTGCTAGCCAAAAACATTCAGTACTTC
CASSWSRDLLAKNIQYF
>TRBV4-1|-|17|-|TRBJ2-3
TGCGCCAGCAGCCAAAGAGCGACAGTCCCTAGCACAGATACGCAGTATTTT
CASSQRATVPSTDTQYF
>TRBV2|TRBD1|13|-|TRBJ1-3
TGTGCCACCCAGGACAGGGATGGAAACACCATATATTTT
CATQDRDGNTIYF
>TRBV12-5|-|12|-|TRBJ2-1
TGTGCTAGTGGTTTGGTGGCGGGTTCGCAGTTCTTC
CASGLVAGSQFF
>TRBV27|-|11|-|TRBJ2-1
TGTGCCAGCAGTTTGTATAATGAGCAGTTCTTC
CASSLYNEQFF
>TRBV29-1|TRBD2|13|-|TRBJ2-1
TGCAGCGGGGTGACTAGCGGGAGCAATGAGCAGTTCTTC
CSGVTSGSNEQFF
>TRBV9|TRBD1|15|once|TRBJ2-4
TGTGCCAGCAGCGTAGGAGGGGGCCCGGAGAACATTCAGTACTTC
CASSVGGGPENIQYF
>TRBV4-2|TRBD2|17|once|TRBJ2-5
TGTGCCAGCAGCCAAAGGGTCGGCGGGAGAGGTGGTGAGACCCAGTACTTC
CASSQRVGGRGGETQYF
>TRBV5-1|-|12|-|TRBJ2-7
TGCGCCAGCAGCTCCGGGGGCTACGAGCAGTACTTC
CASSSGGYEQYF
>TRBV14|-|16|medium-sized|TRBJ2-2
TGTGCCAGCAGCCAAGAACTGTCCTATGTTACCGGGGAGCTGTTTTTT
CASSQELSYVTGELFF
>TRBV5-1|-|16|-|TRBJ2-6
TGCGCCAGCAGCTCTCGGGCAGGGGACGGGGCCAACGTCCTGACTTTC
CASSSRAGDGANVLTF
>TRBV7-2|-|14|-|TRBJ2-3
TGTGCCAGCAGCTTAAGGCAAAACACAGATACGCAGTATTTT
CASSLRQNTDTQYF
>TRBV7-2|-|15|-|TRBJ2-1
TGTGCCAGCAGCCCCAGTTCGGGCTCCTACAATGAGCAGTTCTTC
CASSPSSGSYNEQFF
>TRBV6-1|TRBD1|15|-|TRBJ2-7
TGTGCCAGCAGTGAGGGGACAGGGGGCTCCTACGAGCAGTACTTC
CASSEGTGGSYEQYF
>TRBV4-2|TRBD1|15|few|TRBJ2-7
TGTGCCAGCAGCCAAGTCGAGACAGGGGGCTACGAGCAGTACTTC
CASSQVETGGYEQYF
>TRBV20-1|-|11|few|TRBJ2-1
TGCAGTGCTAGAGGCTACAATGAGCAGTTCTTC
CSARGYNEQFF
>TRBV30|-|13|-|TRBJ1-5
TGCGCCTGGAGTTCGGGCAACAATCAGCCCCAGCATTTT
CAWSSGNNQPQHF
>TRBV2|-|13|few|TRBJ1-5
TGTGCCAGTTCTACAGGGAACTATCAGCCCCAGCATTTT
CASSTGNYQPQHF
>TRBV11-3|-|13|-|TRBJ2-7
TGTGCCAGCAGCTTAGAGGACCGGGGCGAGCAGTACTTC
CASSLEDRGEQYF